The next 22 T cell receptor beta chains were all read from a single sample in a study of shared clonotypes between healthy human individuals. This table comes from immunoSEQ multiplex PCR, and its TCRdb copy is limited to in-frame clones, with some not included. The table has about 2.4 million clones, roughly nine tenths seen once; the top ten hold around 0.14%. The sequencing sample was made of naive CD4+ T cells sorted from blood. The subset was: CD45RA+ positively selected. The receptor set was obtained from a man between 18 and 35 years old in good health.

The V call is TRBV27, the J call TRBJ2-5, with unresolved D. V was shortened by 5 bases and J by 1 base, with 5 bases between the two germline ends. The CDR3 loop spans 12 amino acids. The germline CDR1 and CDR2 sequences are MNHEY and SMNVEV (reference sequence). CDR3 DNA: TGTGCCAGCAGTCCCGGCCAAGAGACCCAGTACTTC. It codes for CASSPGQETQYF.

The genes are TRBV18 and TRBJ1-5, with 8 bases identical to TRBD1. J lost 6 bases, V lost 6 bases, and 10 bases had no gene match. This CDR3 spans 15 amino acids. Germline lookup yields CDR1 KGHSH and CDR2 LQKENI. The CDR3 DNA is TGTGCCAGCTCGCCCCAGGGGGCGGTCGGTCAGCCCCAGCATTTT. It is translated as CASSPQGAVGQPQHF.

This rearrangement joins TRBV14 to TRBJ2-2; D gene unclear. The ends were cut back, 4 bases at V and 5 bases at J, with 8 bases in the middle. Germline V gene data show CDR1 as SGHDN and CDR2 as FVKESK. This CDR3 spans 13 amino acids. This CDR3 reads CASSLRATGELFF. The DNA of the CDR3 is TGTGCCAGCAGCCTTCGAGCAACCGGGGAGCTGTTTTTT.

V usage is TRBV27 and J usage is TRBJ2-3; D gene unclear. The V end lost 0 bases, the J end lost 8 bases, and 15 bases lay between the germline ends. This CDR3 region has 15 residues. CDR1 and CDR2 from the germline V gene are MNHEY and SMNVEV (reference sequence). CDR3 coding DNA: TGTGCCAGCAGTTTATCGAAAAAGGGTGAGGTTACGCAGTATTTT. Translated: CASSLSKKGEVTQYF.

The chain has TRBV5-1 and TRBJ2-7; TRBD1 matches 7 bases. V gave up 3 bases and J gave up 4 bases; unmatched junction bases: 7. The CDR3 length is 14 residues. From germline, CDR1 is SGHRS and CDR2 YFSETQ. CDR3 sequence: CASSSGQNLYEQYF. CDR3 DNA: TGCGCCAGCAGCTCGGGACAGAACTTGTACGAGCAGTACTTC.

V gene TRBV30 combines with J gene TRBJ2-7, with D perhaps matching TRBD2 (6 bases). The CDR3 loop spans 13 amino acids. Germline V gives CDR1 GTSNPN, CDR2 SVGIG (reference sequence). V gave up 0 bases and J gave up 3 bases, with 9 bases separating them. The CDR3 sequence is CAWSVTRNYEQYF. CDR3 DNA: TGTGCCTGGAGTGTGACTAGAAACTACGAGCAGTACTTC.

This clone appeared a few times. J is TRBJ1-2 and V is TRBV2; the match to TRBD1 covers 7 bases. The CDR3 runs to 13 residues. Germline-derived CDR1 and CDR2 are SNHLY and FYNNEI. The V and J ends lost 5 bases and 6 bases, in that order; junction bases with no gene match: 6. This chain's CDR3 is CASSLSGTDGYTF. The CDR3 bases are TGTGCCAGCAGTCTATCCGGGACAGATGGCTACACCTTC.

The chain combines TRBV5-1 with TRBJ1-6, with 7 positions matching TRBD1. CDR1 and CDR2 (germline): SGHRS, YFSETQ. The CDR3 loop spans 15 amino acids. V was clipped by 4 bases and J by 4 bases; unmatched bases: 5. Here the CDR3 reads CASSQKTGYNSPLHF. The CDR3 DNA follows: TGCGCCAGCAGCCAGAAGACAGGGTATAATTCACCCCTCCACTTT. Full variable domain (missing parts from reference TRBV5-1 and TRBJ1-6): KAGVTQTPRYLIKTRGQQVTLSCSPISGHRSVSWYQQTPGQGLQFLFEYFSETQRNKGNFPGRFSGRQFSNSRSEMNVSTLELGDSALYLCASSQKTGYNSPLHFGNGTRLTVT.

The J gene is TRBJ2-1, the V gene TRBV15; 15 bases agree with TRBD2. The CDR3 is 20 amino acids. CDR1 LNHNV and CDR2 YYDKDF come from the germline V gene (reference sequence). The ends lost 0 bases at V and 7 bases at J; junction bases unmatched: 13. The CDR3 loop is CATSRDGGGLAGGPVNEQFF. The CDR3 DNA reads as TGTGCCACCAGCAGAGATGGTGGTGGACTAGCGGGAGGGCCGGTAAATGAGCAGTTCTTC. The variable domain in full, with the rest retrieved from reference TRBV15 and TRBJ2-1, is DAMVIQNPRYQVTQFGKPVTLSCSQTLNHNVMYWYQQKSSQAPKLLFHYYDKDFNNEADTPDNFQSRRPNTSFCFLDIRSPGLGDTAMYLCATSRDGGGLAGGPVNEQFFGPGTRLTVL.

The genes are TRBV18 and TRBJ2-2; D gene unclear. The germline CDR1 and CDR2 sequences are KGHSH and LQKENI. V was pared by 6 bases and J by 3 bases, with 11 bases between. CDR3 size: 14 residues. This CDR3 reads CASSLKQDTGELFF. The DNA of the CDR3 is TGTGCCAGCTCTTTGAAGCAGGACACCGGGGAGCTGTTTTTT.

The chain links TRBV6-5 to TRBJ2-7; possibly TRBD1 or TRBD2 for D (6 bases each). Trimming removed 6 bases from V and 2 bases from J, with 17 bases in between. The length of the CDR3 is 15 residues. Per germline, CDR1 MNHEY and CDR2 SVGAGI. CDR3 coding DNA: TGTGCCAGCAGAGGAGGGGGGCCCCCCGCCTACGAGCAGTACTTC. Translation gives CASRGGGPPAYEQYF.

In this sample, this clone turned up once. The chain has TRBV5-1 and TRBJ2-1, with 12 bases matching TRBD2. The CDR3 runs 17 residues. CDR1 is SGHRS, CDR2 YFSETQ, per germline. V was pared by 0 bases and J by 0 bases, with 1 base of the junction left unmatched. The CDR3 DNA is TGCGCCAGCAGCTTGGGACTAGCGGGGGTCTCCTACAATGAGCAGTTCTTC. Amino acid sequence: CASSLGLAGVSYNEQFF.

CDR3 protein: CASSQSAGRGTEAFF. The CDR3 nucleotides read TGTGCCAGCAGCCAAAGTGCAGGACGAGGCACTGAAGCTTTCTTT. V usage is TRBV28 and J usage is TRBJ1-1; D not resolved. The CDR3 runs to 15 residues. V shed 6 bases and J shed 4 bases, with 18 bases lying between them. Germline values: CDR1 MDHEN, CDR2 SYDVKM.

This rearrangement joins TRBV7-2 to TRBJ2-6, with 11 bases aligning to TRBD1. The CDR3 consists of 17 residues. V lost 8 bases and J lost 0; bases outside the gene matches: 6. Germline assignment: CDR1 SGHTA and CDR2 FQGNSA. The CDR3 region is CASLTGQGVSGANVLTF. DNA of the CDR3: TGTGCCAGCCTCACGGGACAGGGGGTCTCTGGGGCCAACGTCCTGACTTTC.

This chain joins TRBV7-8 and TRBJ1-2; D is possibly TRBD1 (6 bases). CDR1 SGHVS and CDR2 FQNEAQ come from the germline V gene. Trimming cost V 5 bases and J 8 bases, with 15 bases left between them. The CDR3 is made up of 13 amino acids. CDR3 bases: TGTGCCAGCAGCCCCCGGCAAGGGGGGGGCTACACCTTC. It codes for CASSPRQGGGYTF. Drawing the rest from reference TRBV7-8 and TRBJ1-2, the complete variable domain is GAGVSQSPRYKVAKRGQDVALRCDPISGHVSLFWYQQALGQGPEFLTYFQNEAQLDKSGLPSDRFFAERPEGSVSTLKIQRTQQEDSAVYLCASSPRQGGGYTFGSGTRLTVV.

The chain recombines TRBV5-4 with TRBJ1-4; tentatively, D is TRBD1 (6 bases). The CDR3 loop spans 14 amino acids. V was cut by 2 bases and J by 10 bases, with 15 bases left in between. Looked up from germline, CDR1 is SGHNT and CDR2 is YYREEE (reference sequence). The CDR3 DNA reads as TGTGCCAGCAGCTTACGGGGGCCCCGTGGAAAACTGTTTTTT. It yields the protein CASSLRGPRGKLFF.

This chain links TRBV10-1 with TRBJ1-1, with D possibly being TRBD1 (6 bases). Germline V gives CDR1 WNHNN, CDR2 SYGVQD (reference sequence). The CDR3 totals 12 residues. In DNA, the CDR3 is TGCGCGCTAACAGGGATCGACACTGAAGCTTTCTTT. Translated, it gives CALTGIDTEAFF.

A word on this clone: Other DNA sequences within the sample encode an identical CDR3. The CDR3 loop reads CASSLRLAGSYEQYF. The CDR3 region has the DNA TGTGCCAGCAGCTTACGCCTAGCGGGCTCCTACGAGCAGTACTTC. The chain carries TRBV7-2 and TRBJ2-7, with 8 bases lining up with TRBD2. The CDR3 contains 15 residues. Germline CDR1 SGHTA, CDR2 FQGNSA. J lost 0 bases, V lost 2 bases, and 3 bases had no gene match.

The chain couples TRBV5-6 to TRBJ2-1, with D possibly TRBD1 on 5 matching bases. This CDR3 has 15 residues. V dropped 2 bases and J dropped 2 bases, with 11 bases sitting between them. Germline V gene lookup returns CDR1 SGHDT and CDR2 YYEEEE. Here the CDR3 reads CASSFWTRTYNEQFF. The CDR3 DNA sequence: TGTGCCAGCAGCTTTTGGACACGAACCTACAATGAGCAGTTCTTC.

The V and J genes are TRBV28 and TRBJ1-2, with D possibly TRBD1 on 6 matching bases. Deletions cut 3 bases from V and 5 bases from J, with 10 bases between. The CDR3 consists of 13 residues. In germline, CDR1 is MDHEN, CDR2 SYDVKM. DNA of the CDR3: TGTGCCAGCAGTTTGGTGGGGGCGTATGGCTACACCTTC. As protein: CASSLVGAYGYTF.

The sample holds one count of this clone. J is TRBJ2-3 and V is TRBV4-1; D unclear. CDR1 and CDR2 (germline): MGHRA, YSYEKL. V was trimmed by 4 bases and J by 1 base, leaving 24 bases between them. The CDR3 loop spans 19 amino acids. DNA for the CDR3: TGCGCCAGCAGCCCCTTCGGCCGCCCTCTGAAAAGAGGCACAGATACGCAGTATTTT. Its protein product is CASSPFGRPLKRGTDTQYF.

V is TRBV13 and J is TRBJ2-7; 11 bases are shared with TRBD2. The V and J ends lost 5 bases and 5 bases, in that order; junction bases with no gene match: 14. The CDR3 runs to 17 residues. Germline loops: CDR1 PRHDT, CDR2 FYEKMQ (reference sequence). CDR3 DNA sequence: TGTGCCAGCAGCCCCACCTGGATTAGCGGGGGGGCGGACGAGCAGTACTTC. Amino acid sequence: CASSPTWISGGADEQYF.